This T cell receptor beta chain was observed in a study of CD4 T cells in relation to SARS-CoV-2 and coronaviruses. This table comes from immunoSEQ multiplex PCR, and its TCRdb copy is limited to in-frame clones, with some not included. The sample has 15,000 to 20,000 clones, about 80% seen once. Before the COVID-19 pandemic, during about 2010-2018, CD4+ T cells were taken from unexposed donors. CD4+ T cells were isolated from the cells after nine to eleven days of culture. This CDR3 contains 13 residues. The V and J ends lost 4 bases and 10 bases respectively, with 16 bases between them. Germline CDR1 reads LGHDT; CDR2 reads YNNKEL (reference sequence). Study-level results: Pre-pandemic and post-infection samples never came from the same donor.

A word on this clone: What it binds is unknown.

Sequences were obtained from CD4+ T cells from PBMCs, cultured in vitro. The receptor's source is a human donor in good health. This chain connects TRBV3-1 (or the pseudogene TRBV3-2) to TRBJ1-1; possible D gene TRBD1, 6 bases. CDR3 loop: CASSPASGAGAFF. The DNA for the CDR3 is TGTGCCAGCAGCCCAGCGTCAGGGGCCGGAGCTTTCTTT.